Listed below are T cell receptor beta chains from one sample, sequenced in a study of T-cell memory formation after mild COVID-19. TCRdb analysed the 5' RACE reads with MiXCR anew, one entry per CDR3 protein. The table lists under 550,000 distinct CDR3 sequences, over 15% of them singletons. Material for sequencing was PBMCs or a T cell subset sorted from them (not recorded which). These receptor sequences come from a man younger than 30 who had mild COVID-19 (a few samples of this study predate the infection). Cell type and time point are not known. The CDR3 runs from the conserved cysteine through the conserved F or W. A D gene is named only where the DNA matches it firmly. The listing skips clone size in some rows; elsewhere it reads once, few, many or a size class.

>TRBV7-2|-|TRBJ2-5|TRBD2
TGTGCCAGCAGCGCGACACTAGCGGGGGGTATCCTCTTC
CASSATLAGGILF
>TRBV5-1|-|TRBJ2-1|TRBD2
TGCGCCAGCAGCTTACGGGGCGGGGGGAACCTCGATGAGCAGTTCTTC
CASSLRGGGNLDEQFF
>TRBV20-1|-|TRBJ2-1|-
TGCAGTGCACCTCAGGGACCCAGCTCCTACAATGAGCAGTTCTTC
CSAPQGPSSYNEQFF
>TRBV2|few|TRBJ1-5|TRBD1
TGTGCCAGCACCCTGGACAGGGGGGATCAGCCCCAGCATTTT
CASTLDRGDQPQHF
>TRBV5-1|few|TRBJ1-5|-
TGCGCCAGCAGCGCGGACAGTGGCAATCAGCCCCAGCATTTT
CASSADSGNQPQHF
>TRBV7-2|-|TRBJ2-2|-
TGTGCCAGCAGCTTAGCGGGGCCCCCCGGGGAGCTGTTTTTT
CASSLAGPPGELFF
>TRBV7-2|few|TRBJ2-6|-
TGTGCCAGCAGCTTACTCGGGCTCTCTGGGGCCAACGTCCTGACTTTC
CASSLLGLSGANVLTF
>TRBV2|-|TRBJ2-3|-
TGTGCCAGCGGACTCGCTCAGGGCACGCAGTATTTT
CASGLAQGTQYF
>TRBV30|-|TRBJ2-3|TRBD2
TGTGCCTGGACCATGCTAGCGGCGGGTGGCGATACGCAGTATTTT
CAWTMLAAGGDTQYF
>TRBV10-3|-|TRBJ1-1|-
TGTGCCACCCTGGGGGGCACTGAAGCTTTCTTT
CATLGGTEAFF
>TRBV6-5|few|TRBJ2-1|TRBD2
TGTGCCAGCAGCGAGCGGGGGGGCCCCGATGAGCAGTTCTTC
CASSERGGPDEQFF
>TRBV11-2|few|TRBJ2-2|-
TGTGCCAGCAGATCCGGGTGGGTGCGCACCGGGGAGCTGTTTTTT
CASRSGWVRTGELFF
>TRBV7-2|-|TRBJ2-5|TRBD1
TGTGCCAGCAGCTTGAGGACAGGGGGTAGTTCAACCCAGTACTTC
CASSLRTGGSSTQYF
>TRBV20-1|few|TRBJ2-2|-
TGCAGTGCTAGATCTGCCCGGGACGGGAACACCGGGGAGCTGTTTTTT
CSARSARDGNTGELFF
>TRBV7-9|-|TRBJ2-3|-
TGTGCCAGCAGCTTACAGACTATCGGCACAGATACACAGTATTTT
CASSLQTIGTDTQYF
>TRBV11-2|many|TRBJ2-5|-
TGTGCCAGCATTCAAGGGGCTGGGGCCCAGTACTTC
CASIQGAGAQYF
>TRBV11-2|few|TRBJ2-5|-
TGTGCCAGCAGACTGGGGGGAAGTCAAGAGACCCAGTACTTC
CASRLGGSQETQYF
>TRBV11-1|few|TRBJ2-7|TRBD1
TGTGCCAGCAGCCCACAGGGGAACGAGCAGTACTTC
CASSPQGNEQYF
>TRBV19|few|TRBJ1-3|-
TGTGCCAGTAGTATTAACCCGACGGCTGGAAACACCATATATTTT
CASSINPTAGNTIYF
>TRBV5-1|many|TRBJ2-7|-
TGCGCCAGCAGCTTTCTCCTGGAGACAGGACCCTACGAGCAGTACTTC
CASSFLLETGPYEQYF
>TRBV12-3/TRBV12-4|-|TRBJ1-1|-
TGTGCCAGCAGCCCAGGTGGGGTCCGAAACACTGAAGCTTTCTTT
CASSPGGVRNTEAFF
>TRBV5-6|-|TRBJ1-6|TRBD1
TGTGCCAGCAGCTTATCTCCCCGACAGGGGCGGAATTCACCCCTCCACTTT
CASSLSPRQGRNSPLHF
>TRBV14|-|TRBJ2-1|TRBD2
TGTGCCAGCAGCCAAGCTCCTAGCGGCTCCTACAATGAGCAGTTCTTC
CASSQAPSGSYNEQFF
>TRBV20-1|-|TRBJ2-1|-
TGCAGTGCCCCTCTAGACTACAATGAGCAGTTCTTC
CSAPLDYNEQFF
>TRBV20-1|-|TRBJ2-1|TRBD1
TGCAGTACAAACCACGGGACAGGGGATCACGGTGAGCAGTTCTTC
CSTNHGTGDHGEQFF
>TRBV29-1|few|TRBJ1-2|-
TGCAGCGTCCGGGACGGGGACTATGGCTACACCTTC
CSVRDGDYGYTF
>TRBV27|many|TRBJ2-2|-
TGTGCCAGCAGTTTTAATGGGGCCGGCACCGGGGAGCTGTTTTTT
CASSFNGAGTGELFF
>TRBV5-1|few|TRBJ1-1|-
TGCGCCAGCAGCCTAGAGACGAACACTGAAGCTTTCTTT
CASSLETNTEAFF
>TRBV7-2|many|TRBJ1-2|TRBD1
TGTGCCAGCAGCACCGGACAGGGAGGGTTAGGCTACACCTTC
CASSTGQGGLGYTF
>TRBV5-5|-|TRBJ2-1|TRBD2
TGTGCCAGCAGCTTGAGACTAGCATATGAGCAGTTCTTC
CASSLRLAYEQFF
>TRBV15|few|TRBJ1-5|-
TGTGCCACCAGCAGACAGGGATCCAGTCAGCCCCAGCATTTT
CATSRQGSSQPQHF
>TRBV5-1|few|TRBJ1-2|TRBD1
TGCGCCAGCAGCAGGGGACAGACAAACTATGGCTACACCTTC
CASSRGQTNYGYTF
>TRBV4-3|few|TRBJ1-2|-
TGCGCCAGCAGCCAAGATGTAGGGCTATATGGCTACACCTTC
CASSQDVGLYGYTF